This TCR beta chain was documented in a study of PD-1 blockade in classical Hodgkin lymphoma. Time point of the sample: cycle 4 day 1 (C4D1), after 5 to 7 weeks of nivolumab. There was relapse after autologous stem cell transplantation in every patient, and there was variation in brentuximab vedotin exposure. Best outcomes ranged across complete response, partial response and progressive disease. General study results and limits: Why the repertoires differ is still unclear, perhaps disease activity or prior therapy. In CD4+ cells, TCR diversity went up significantly by C4D1, but in CD8+ cells it did not. Newly diagnosed patients reportedly trailed healthy donors in baseline TCR diversity.

Remarks on this clone: Antigen unknown.

Germline CDR1 MNHNY, CDR2 SVGAGI (reference sequence). The germline V and J ends were trimmed by 5 bases and 2 bases, with 12 bases remaining between them. The length of the CDR3 is 14 residues. Repertoires were generated with immunoSEQ multiplex PCR, while TCRdb's copy carries only in-frame clones and drops some. The sample yields around 9,600 clones, 87% seen once. The rearrangement uses TRBV6-6 and TRBJ1-2, with a possible D match to TRBD1 (5 bases). The starting material was peripheral blood mononuclear cells (PBMCs), obtained before the fourth cycle of nivolumab. This clonotype was sampled from a human donor with classical Hodgkin lymphoma. The CDR3 DNA follows: TGTGCCAGCAGTACCGACAGCACAAACTATGGCTACACCTTC. Translating it yields CASSTDSTNYGYTF.